This T cell receptor (beta chain) was observed in a study of shared clonotypes between healthy human individuals. This clone was recorded only once. Terminally differentiated effector memory CD45RA+ cells were left out of the naive CD8 fraction, which was CD45RO-negative and positively selected for CCR7. Here immunoSEQ multiplex PCR was the method, and the copy in TCRdb shows in-frame clones only, minus some. The data show about 2,200,000 clones, 85% to 95% seen once. This CDR3 region has 17 residues. Germline V gene data show CDR1 as SGHAT and CDR2 as FQNNGV. The J segment lost 4 bases and the V segment lost 6 bases, leaving 15 bases of the junction unmatched.

The clonotype comes from a man aged 18 to 30 in good health. Some clones in this sample may be carry-over from other donors' samples. This chain links TRBV11-2 with TRBJ2-3; TRBD1 agrees at 8 bases. Sequences were obtained from naive CD8+ T cells from PBMCs. CDR3 nucleotides: TGTGCCAGCAGGGTTAGCAGGGGGCAGGGTTTGGCAGATACGCAGTATTTT. This codes for CASRVSRGQGLADTQYF.